This T cell receptor (beta chain) appears in the sequencing data of a study of shared clonotypes between healthy human individuals. Study information: Three plates were used per donor for CD4 naive, three for CD4 memory, two for CD8 naive and one for CD8 memory.

Repertoires were generated with immunoSEQ multiplex PCR, while TCRdb's copy carries only in-frame clones and drops some. The sample shows 1.5 million to 2.5 million clones, about 95% of them seen only once. The naive CD8 fraction comprised CD45RO-negative cells positively selected for CCR7 and excluded terminally differentiated effector memory CD45RA+ cells. V lost 3 bases and J lost 4, with 16 bases in between. Germline V lookup: CDR1 WSHSY, CDR2 SAAADI. There are 15 residues in the CDR3. Regarding this clone: Its matching antigen is unknown.

General observations from the study: For naive CD4 cells, around 5.1% of clonotypes were shared across a few donors.

The chain employs TRBV10-2 and TRBJ2-7; D is possibly TRBD2 (6 bases). The source of this sequence is a young man in good health. Sequenced input: naive CD8+ T cells sorted from blood. In nucleotides, the CDR3 is TGCGCCAGCAGTGATCCCGGGAGAAGTTCTTACGAGCAGTACTTC. Translating gives CASSDPGRSSYEQYF.